The 11 T cell receptor beta chains presented below share a single source sample, sequenced in a study of cytomegalovirus exposure and HLA in healthy donors. Measured with immunoSEQ multiplex PCR; TCRdb has only the in-frame clones, and not every one. The table records over 200,000 clones, about 90% of them present only once. Source material: PBMCs. The receptors come from a woman between 18 and 30 years old in good health and CMV-seronegative.

The chain is built from TRBV27 and TRBJ2-7; 8 bases fit TRBD2. Germline-derived CDR1 and CDR2 are MNHEY and SMNVEV (reference sequence). Losses at the gene ends were 3 bases for V and 6 bases for J; bases not matched to a gene: 7. The CDR3 spans 14 residues. DNA of the CDR3: TGTGCCAGCAGTTTCGGGGGGGACCTTCTCGAGCAGTACTTC. Protein: CASSFGGDLLEQYF.

The J gene is TRBJ2-7, the V gene TRBV21-1; the table names TRBD2, a call not compared with the DNA. TRBV21-1 is a pseudogene. The CDR3 extends over 17 amino acids. The CDR3: CASSPNRGLAGGCEQYF. The CDR3 DNA reads TGTGCCAGCAGCCCTAACCGGGGACTAGCGGGAGGGTGCGAGCAGTACTTC.

The rearrangement uses TRBV28 and TRBJ2-7, with 8 positions matching TRBD1. The V gene end was trimmed by 6 bases and the J gene end by 3 bases; junction bases not matched to a gene: 10. This CDR3 has 15 residues. The germline gives CDR1 MDHEN, CDR2 SYDVKM. CDR3 region: CASSLGQVIFYEQYF. The CDR3 DNA reads TGTGCCAGCAGCCTGGGACAGGTAATCTTCTACGAGCAGTACTTC.

The chain employs TRBV5-4 and TRBJ2-3; TRBD1 aligns across 11 bases. The J segment lost 5 bases and the V segment lost 5 bases, leaving 7 bases of the junction unmatched. In germline, CDR1 is SGHNT, CDR2 YYREEE (reference sequence). This CDR3 has 15 residues. CDR3 sequence: CASSQDRGHGDTQYF. DNA for the CDR3: TGTGCCAGCAGTCAGGACAGGGGGCATGGAGATACGCAGTATTTT.

J is TRBJ1-1 and V is TRBV19, with a possible D match to TRBD1 (5 bases). CDR1 LNHDA and CDR2 SQIVND come from the germline V gene (reference sequence). CDR3 size: 14 residues. Trimming left V 3 bases short and J 6 bases short, with 14 bases between. CDR3 amino acids: CASSIGGGSAEAFF. CDR3 in DNA: TGTGCCAGTAGTATCGGGGGTGGGTCGGCTGAAGCTTTCTTT. Looking up the rest from reference TRBV19 and TRBJ1-1 gives the full variable domain: DGGITQSPKYLFRKEGQNVTLSCEQNLNHDAMYWYRQDPGQGLRLIYYSQIVNDFQKGDIAEGYSVSREKKESFPLTVTSAQKNPTAFYLCASSIGGGSAEAFFGQGTRLTVV.

The rearrangement joins TRBV7-2 to TRBJ2-7; 8 bases agree with TRBD2. CDR1 is SGHTA and CDR2 is FQGNSA in the germline V gene. The length of the CDR3 is 14 residues. J lost 2 bases, V lost 5 bases, and 5 bases had no gene match. CDR3 protein: CASSLQAGAYEQYF. Written as DNA, the CDR3 is TGTGCCAGCAGCCTACAAGCGGGAGCCTACGAGCAGTACTTC. Full variable domain (outside the CDR3, taken from reference TRBV7-2 and TRBJ2-7): GAGVSQSPSNKVTEKGKDVELRCDPISGHTALYWYRQSLGQGLEFLIYFQGNSAPDKSGLPSDRFSAERTGGSVSTLTIQRTQQEDSAVYLCASSLQAGAYEQYFGPGTRLTVT.

This chain joins TRBV27 and TRBJ1-5, with D possibly TRBD1 on 5 matching bases. CDR3 length equals 15 residues. V was clipped by 4 bases and J by 0 bases, with 10 bases between them. The germline V gene has CDR1 MNHEY and CDR2 SMNVEV (reference sequence). CDR3 DNA: TGTGCCAGCAGTTGGCGACAGAGTAGCAATCAGCCCCAGCATTTT. Translating gives CASSWRQSSNQPQHF.

This chain links TRBV19 with TRBJ2-7; 8 positions match TRBD1. V was clipped by 3 bases and J by 6 bases; unmatched bases: 4. The V gene's germline CDR1 is LNHDA and CDR2 SQIVND (reference sequence). The length of the CDR3 is 13 residues. This CDR3 is CASSIQGAGEQYF. The CDR3 nucleotides read TGTGCCAGTAGTATCCAGGGGGCGGGCGAGCAGTACTTC. Supplemented by reference TRBV19 and TRBJ2-7, the full variable domain reads DGGITQSPKYLFRKEGQNVTLSCEQNLNHDAMYWYRQDPGQGLRLIYYSQIVNDFQKGDIAEGYSVSREKKESFPLTVTSAQKNPTAFYLCASSIQGAGEQYFGPGTRLTVT.

The chain recombines TRBV9 with TRBJ2-3; D perhaps matches TRBD2 (5 bases). Germline V gives CDR1 SGDLS, CDR2 YYNGEE. The CDR3 extends over 18 amino acids. The germline V and J ends were trimmed by 2 bases and 0 bases, with 19 bases remaining between them. CDR3 in amino acids: CASSVAPRRRGSTDTQYF. The CDR3 DNA sequence: TGTGCCAGCAGCGTGGCCCCCAGACGACGGGGAAGCACAGATACGCAGTATTTT. Full variable domain (missing parts from reference TRBV9 and TRBJ2-3): DSGVTQTPKHLITATGQRVTLRCSPRSGDLSVYWYQQSLDQGLQFLIQYYNGEERAKGNILERFSAQQFPDLHSELNLSSLELGDSALYFCASSVAPRRRGSTDTQYFGPGTRLTVL.

J is TRBJ2-3 and V is TRBV28; perhaps TRBD1 as D (6 bases). Germline-derived CDR1 and CDR2 are MDHEN and SYDVKM. This CDR3 is 14 amino acids long. With 1 base removed from V and 4 bases from J, the gap between germline ends came to 9 bases. Here the CDR3 DNA reads TGTGCCAGCAGTTTATTCGCAGGGGCAGATACGCAGTATTTT. Translation gives CASSLFAGADTQYF.

The V call is TRBV11-2, the J call TRBJ2-2, with D hard to call. Germline values: CDR1 SGHAT, CDR2 FQNNGV. Trimming took off 5 bases at V and 5 bases at J, with 9 bases between the two ends. CDR3 length equals 13 residues. The CDR3 reads CASSVTWTGELFF. The CDR3 nucleotides read TGTGCCAGCAGCGTAACATGGACCGGGGAGCTGTTTTTT.